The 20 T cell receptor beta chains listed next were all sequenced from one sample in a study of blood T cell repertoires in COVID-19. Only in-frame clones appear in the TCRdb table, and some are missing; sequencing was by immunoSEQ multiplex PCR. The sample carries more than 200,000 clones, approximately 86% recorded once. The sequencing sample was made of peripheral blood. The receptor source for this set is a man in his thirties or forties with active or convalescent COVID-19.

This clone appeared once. CDR3 residues: CASTAGGYGYTF. CDR3 coding DNA: TGTGCCAGTACTGCAGGGGGATATGGCTACACCTTC. This chain joins TRBV19 and TRBJ1-2; 7 nucleotides align to TRBD1. CDR3 length equals 12 residues. V was pared by 7 bases and J by 5 bases, with 4 bases of the junction left unmatched. In germline, CDR1 is LNHDA, CDR2 SQIVND (reference sequence).

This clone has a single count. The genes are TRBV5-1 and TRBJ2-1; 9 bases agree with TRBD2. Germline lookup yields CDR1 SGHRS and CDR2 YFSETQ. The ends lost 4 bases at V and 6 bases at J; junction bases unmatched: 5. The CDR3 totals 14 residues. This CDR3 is CASSPEGLANEQFF. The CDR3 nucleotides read TGCGCCAGCAGCCCGGAGGGACTAGCCAATGAGCAGTTCTTC.

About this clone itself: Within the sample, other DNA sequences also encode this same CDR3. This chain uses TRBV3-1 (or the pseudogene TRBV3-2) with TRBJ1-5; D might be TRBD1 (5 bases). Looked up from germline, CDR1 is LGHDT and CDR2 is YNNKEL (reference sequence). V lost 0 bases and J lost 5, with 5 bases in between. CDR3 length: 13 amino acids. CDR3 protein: CASSQDRDQPQHF. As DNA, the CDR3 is TGTGCCAGCAGCCAAGACAGGGATCAGCCCCAGCATTTT.

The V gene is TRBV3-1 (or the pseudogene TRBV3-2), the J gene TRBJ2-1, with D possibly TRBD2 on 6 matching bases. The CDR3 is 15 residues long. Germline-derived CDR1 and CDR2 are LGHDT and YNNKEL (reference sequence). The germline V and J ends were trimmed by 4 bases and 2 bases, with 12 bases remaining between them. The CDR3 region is CASSPTRGTYNEQFF. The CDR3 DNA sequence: TGTGCCAGCAGCCCTACGCGCGGGACCTACAATGAGCAGTTCTTC.

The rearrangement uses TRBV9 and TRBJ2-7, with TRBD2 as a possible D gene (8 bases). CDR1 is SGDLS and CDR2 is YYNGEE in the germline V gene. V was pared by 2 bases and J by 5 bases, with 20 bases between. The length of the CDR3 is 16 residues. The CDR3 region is CASSVGTVGRGDEQYF. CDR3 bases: TGTGCCAGCAGCGTCGGGACAGTGGGGCGGGGGGACGAGCAGTACTTC.

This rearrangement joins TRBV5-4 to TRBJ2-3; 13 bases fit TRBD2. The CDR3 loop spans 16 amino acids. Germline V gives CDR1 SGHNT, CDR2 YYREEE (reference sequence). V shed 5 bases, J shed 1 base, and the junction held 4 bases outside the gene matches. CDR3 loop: CASRPGLAGGTDTQYF. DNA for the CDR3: TGTGCCAGCAGGCCCGGACTAGCGGGGGGCACAGATACGCAGTATTTT.

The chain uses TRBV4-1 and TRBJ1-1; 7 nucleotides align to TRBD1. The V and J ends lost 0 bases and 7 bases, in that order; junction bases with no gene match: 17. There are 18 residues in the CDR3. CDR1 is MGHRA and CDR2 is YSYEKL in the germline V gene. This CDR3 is CASSQDSGQRRPSVEAFF. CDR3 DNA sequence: TGCGCCAGCAGCCAAGATTCGGGACAGCGACGGCCGTCCGTTGAAGCTTTCTTT.

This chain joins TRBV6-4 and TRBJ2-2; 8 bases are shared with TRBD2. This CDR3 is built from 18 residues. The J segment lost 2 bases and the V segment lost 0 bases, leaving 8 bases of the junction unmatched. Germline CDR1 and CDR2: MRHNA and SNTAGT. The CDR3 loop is CASSDSIYSGINTGELFF. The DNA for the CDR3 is TGTGCCAGCAGTGACTCGATCTATAGCGGGATTAACACCGGGGAGCTGTTTTTT.

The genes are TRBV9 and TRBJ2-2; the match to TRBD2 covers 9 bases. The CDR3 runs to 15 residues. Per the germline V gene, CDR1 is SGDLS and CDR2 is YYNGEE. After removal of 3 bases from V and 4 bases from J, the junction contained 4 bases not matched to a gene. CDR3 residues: CASSGRSGGTGELFF. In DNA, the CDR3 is TGTGCCAGCAGCGGTCGTAGCGGGGGCACCGGGGAGCTGTTTTTT.

CDR3 amino acids: CASGGLAGNEQYF. The CDR3 DNA follows: TGTGCCAGCGGTGGACTAGCGGGGAACGAGCAGTACTTC. The V call is TRBV7-9, the J call TRBJ2-7, with 12 bases aligning to TRBD2. This CDR3 contains 13 residues. The V and J ends lost 8 bases and 5 bases, in that order; junction bases with no gene match: 4. From germline, CDR1 is SEHNR and CDR2 FQNEAQ (reference sequence).

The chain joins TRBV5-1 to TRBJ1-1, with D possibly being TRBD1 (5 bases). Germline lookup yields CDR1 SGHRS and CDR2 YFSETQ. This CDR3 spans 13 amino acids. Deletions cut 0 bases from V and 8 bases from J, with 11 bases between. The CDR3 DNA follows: TGCGCCAGCAGCTTGGAATGGGGGGAAGAAGCTTTCTTT. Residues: CASSLEWGEEAFF.

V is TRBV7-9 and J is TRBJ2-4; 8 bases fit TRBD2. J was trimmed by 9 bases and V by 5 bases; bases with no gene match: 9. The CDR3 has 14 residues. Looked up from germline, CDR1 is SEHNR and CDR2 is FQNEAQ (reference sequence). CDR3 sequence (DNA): TGTGCCAGCAGCCCCCCGGGGGGGGAACCCATTCAGTACTTC. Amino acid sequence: CASSPPGGEPIQYF.

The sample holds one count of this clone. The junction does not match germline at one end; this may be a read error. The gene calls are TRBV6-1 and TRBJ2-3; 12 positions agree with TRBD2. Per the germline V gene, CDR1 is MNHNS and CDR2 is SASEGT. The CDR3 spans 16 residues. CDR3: CASSEVTSGGLDTQYF. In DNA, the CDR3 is TGTGCCAGCAGCGAAGTGACTAGCGGGGGTTTGGATACGCAGTATTTT.

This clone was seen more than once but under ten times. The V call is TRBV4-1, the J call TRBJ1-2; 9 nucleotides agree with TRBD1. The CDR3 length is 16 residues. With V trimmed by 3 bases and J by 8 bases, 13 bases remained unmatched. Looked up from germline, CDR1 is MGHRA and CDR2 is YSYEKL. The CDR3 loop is CASSHVPGQGSNGYTF. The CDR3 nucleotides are TGCGCCAGCAGCCACGTCCCGGGACAGGGATCGAACGGCTACACCTTC.

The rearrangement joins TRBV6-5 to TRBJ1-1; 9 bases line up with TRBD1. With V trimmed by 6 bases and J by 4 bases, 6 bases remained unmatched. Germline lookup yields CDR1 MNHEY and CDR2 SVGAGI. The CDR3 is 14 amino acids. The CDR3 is CASSSGQGFTEAFF. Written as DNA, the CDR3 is TGTGCCAGCAGCTCGGGACAGGGTTTCACTGAAGCTTTCTTT.

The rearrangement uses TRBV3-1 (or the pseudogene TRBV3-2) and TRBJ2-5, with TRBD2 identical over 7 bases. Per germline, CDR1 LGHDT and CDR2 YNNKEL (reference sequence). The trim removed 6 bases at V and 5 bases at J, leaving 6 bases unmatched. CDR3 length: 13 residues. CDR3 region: CASSGAGRETQYF. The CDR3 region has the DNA TGTGCCAGCAGTGGAGCGGGGCGGGAGACCCAGTACTTC.

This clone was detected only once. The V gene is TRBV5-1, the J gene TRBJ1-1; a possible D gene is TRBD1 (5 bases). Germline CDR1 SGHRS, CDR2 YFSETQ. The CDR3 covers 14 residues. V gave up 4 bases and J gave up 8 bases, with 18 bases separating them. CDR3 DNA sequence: TGCGCCAGCAGCGGCGGGACCCTCGAGAGAGAAGCTTTCTTT. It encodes CASSGGTLEREAFF.

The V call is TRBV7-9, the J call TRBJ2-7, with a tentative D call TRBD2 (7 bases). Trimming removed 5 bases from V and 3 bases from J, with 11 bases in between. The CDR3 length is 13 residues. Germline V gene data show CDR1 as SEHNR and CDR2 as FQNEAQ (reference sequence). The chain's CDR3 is CASSPGGHYEQYF. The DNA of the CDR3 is TGTGCCAGCAGCCCGGGGGGACACTACGAGCAGTACTTC.

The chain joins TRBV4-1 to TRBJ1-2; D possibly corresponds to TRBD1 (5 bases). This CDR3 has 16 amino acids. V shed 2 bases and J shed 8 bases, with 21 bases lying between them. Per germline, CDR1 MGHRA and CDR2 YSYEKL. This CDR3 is CASSQSGGRVSAGYTF. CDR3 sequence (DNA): TGCGCCAGCAGCCAAAGTGGGGGGAGGGTCTCGGCGGGCTACACCTTC.

For the CDR3, the DNA is TGTGCCAGCAGCCCCGGACAGGGAGGGGGGCATGGCTACACCTTC. As protein: CASSPGQGGGHGYTF. The rearrangement joins TRBV7-9 to TRBJ1-2; 8 bases line up with TRBD1. This CDR3 comprises 15 residues. Germline loops: CDR1 SEHNR, CDR2 FQNEAQ (reference sequence). With V trimmed by 5 bases and J by 6 bases, 11 bases remained unmatched.